A single sample gave rise to the 16 T cell receptor beta chains below, sequenced in a study of cytomegalovirus exposure and HLA in healthy donors. This PCR relied on a set of 60 Vbeta primers and 13 Jbeta primers. Profiled with immunoSEQ multiplex PCR; TCRdb holds only in-frame clones, not every one. Among approximately 100,000 clones, about 74% were seen once, and the ten largest hold less than 3%. Input material: PBMCs. The receptors stem from a female donor in good health and CMV-seronegative.

CDR3 loop: CASSSPESRDTQYF. In nucleotides, the CDR3 is TGTGCCAGCAGCTCCCCTGAAAGTCGGGATACGCAGTATTTT. V gene TRBV7-9 combines with J gene TRBJ2-3; D uncertain. Germline V CDR1 and CDR2: SEHNR, FQNEAQ (reference sequence). V was cut by 4 bases and J by 6 bases, with 14 bases left in between. This CDR3 contains 14 residues.

The rearrangement links TRBV19 to TRBJ2-5, with a tentative D call TRBD2 (6 bases). Germline CDR1 and CDR2: LNHDA and SQIVND (reference sequence). Deletions cut 7 bases from V and 4 bases from J, with 13 bases between. This CDR3 spans 13 amino acids. The CDR3 region has the DNA TGTGCCAGTAAGGGGTCGGGGGTAGAGACCCAGTACTTC. It codes for CASKGSGVETQYF.

The chain carries TRBV6-5 and TRBJ2-3, with 8 bases matching TRBD2. The CDR3 length is 14 residues. Unmatched junction bases numbered 6, after V lost 5 bases and J lost 5 bases. Germline CDR1 and CDR2: MNHEY and SVGAGI. CDR3 nucleotide sequence: TGTGCCAGCAGTCAGCTCGGGACTAGAGATACGCAGTATTTT. This encodes CASSQLGTRDTQYF.

V gene TRBV6-4 combines with J gene TRBJ2-5; 7 bases are a match to TRBD1. The germline V gene encodes CDR1 MRHNA and CDR2 SNTAGT. The CDR3 contains 17 residues. The V and J ends lost 6 bases and 0 bases, in that order; junction bases with no gene match: 13. This CDR3 is CASRGGLADADQETQYF. Here the CDR3 DNA reads TGTGCCAGCAGAGGGGGCTTGGCAGACGCTGACCAAGAGACCCAGTACTTC.

The chain has TRBV15 and TRBJ2-5; the match to TRBD1 covers 11 bases. Germline V gene lookup returns CDR1 LNHNV and CDR2 YYDKDF (reference sequence). The CDR3 is 19 amino acids. Germline trimming cut 0 bases from V and 1 base from J; bases unmatched to any gene: 10. The CDR3: CATSRDVIGTGGFQETQYF. The DNA of the CDR3 is TGTGCCACCAGCAGAGACGTGATTGGGACAGGGGGGTTCCAAGAGACCCAGTACTTC.

This clone was observed once. The chain links TRBV10-2 to TRBJ1-2; 10 nucleotides line up with TRBD1. The CDR3 is made up of 14 amino acids. The germline V gene encodes CDR1 WSHSY and CDR2 SAAADI. V lost 7 bases to trimming and J lost 7 bases; unmatched junction nucleotides: 9. CDR3: CASTSRGDRGGYTF. Here the CDR3 DNA reads TGCGCCAGCACATCCCGCGGGGACAGGGGTGGCTACACCTTC.

This rearrangement joins TRBV5-1 to TRBJ1-4; no clear D gene. The CDR3 length is 15 residues. V was shortened by 4 bases and J by 0 bases, with 10 bases between the two germline ends. The germline gives CDR1 SGHRS, CDR2 YFSETQ. CDR3: CASSLGGSTNEKLFF. The CDR3 DNA sequence: TGCGCCAGCAGCCTGGGAGGGTCAACTAATGAAAAACTGTTTTTT.

The chain carries TRBV5-1 and TRBJ1-3; D call uncertain. Trimming removed 0 bases at V and 0 bases at J, with 10 bases between. This CDR3 comprises 16 residues. Germline V gene data show CDR1 as SGHRS and CDR2 as YFSETQ. Here the CDR3 reads CASSLAVGSSGNTIYF. CDR3 bases: TGCGCCAGCAGCTTGGCGGTGGGCAGCTCTGGAAACACCATATATTTT.

This chain connects TRBV7-3 to TRBJ1-2; tentative D call: TRBD1 (6 bases). CDR3 size: 13 residues. Germline values: CDR1 SGHTA, CDR2 FQGTGA. The V end lost 6 bases, the J end lost 2 bases, and 10 bases lay between the germline ends. The CDR3 DNA is TGTGCCAGCAGACCGGACAGCAACTATGGCTACACCTTC. Encoded protein: CASRPDSNYGYTF.

The chain employs TRBV6-5 and TRBJ2-7; D may be TRBD1 (6 bases). The CDR3 runs 12 residues. V was clipped by 6 bases and J by 3 bases, with 9 bases between them. Per the germline V gene, CDR1 is MNHEY and CDR2 is SVGAGI. CDR3 sequence reads: CASSWTDYEQYF. CDR3 DNA sequence: TGTGCCAGCAGCTGGACAGACTACGAGCAGTACTTC.

Only a few counts were recorded for this clone. The gene calls are TRBV4-2 and TRBJ1-1, with a tentative D call TRBD1 (5 bases). V lost 0 bases, J lost 10 bases, and 12 bases lay in between. The CDR3 consists of 13 residues. Per germline, CDR1 LGHNA and CDR2 YNFKEQ. CDR3 coding DNA: TGTGCCAGCAGCCAAGACGCAGGGCGGGGAGCTTTCTTT. Encoded protein: CASSQDAGRGAFF.

The chain carries TRBV7-9 and TRBJ1-3, with D unresolved. Looked up from germline, CDR1 is SEHNR and CDR2 is FQNEAQ (reference sequence). The ends were cut back, 5 bases at V and 4 bases at J, with 21 bases in the middle. The CDR3 loop spans 17 amino acids. CDR3 nucleotide sequence: TGTGCCAGCAGCCTGAACTCCCTCGCCGGTTGGGGAAACACCATATATTTT. It codes for CASSLNSLAGWGNTIYF.

The chain couples TRBV13 to TRBJ1-1; D is undetermined. Between the trimmed V and J ends, which lost 4 bases and 10 bases, there was a span of 10 bases. The V gene's germline CDR1 is PRHDT and CDR2 FYEKMQ (reference sequence). The CDR3 runs 11 residues. The CDR3 reads CASSSGRGAFF. In DNA, the CDR3 is TGTGCCAGCAGCTCAGGCCGGGGAGCTTTCTTT.

This rearrangement joins TRBV19 to TRBJ1-6; weak D call: TRBD1 (6 bases). Germline V gene lookup returns CDR1 LNHDA and CDR2 SQIVND (reference sequence). This CDR3 comprises 15 residues. Trimming pared 7 bases from V and 8 bases from J, leaving 18 bases between. The CDR3 spells CASKYGTGTYSPLHF. The CDR3 DNA follows: TGTGCCAGTAAATATGGAACCGGGACATATTCACCCCTCCACTTT. The full variable domain, completed using reference TRBV19 and TRBJ1-6, is DGGITQSPKYLFRKEGQNVTLSCEQNLNHDAMYWYRQDPGQGLRLIYYSQIVNDFQKGDIAEGYSVSREKKESFPLTVTSAQKNPTAFYLCASKYGTGTYSPLHFGNGTRLTVT.

This sequence joins TRBV18 and TRBJ1-2; D is uncertain. Germline loops: CDR1 KGHSH, CDR2 LQKENI. CDR3 length equals 13 residues. Trimming cost V 2 bases and J 6 bases, with 10 bases left between them. The CDR3 region has the DNA TGTGCCAGCTCACCAAAGGAGGCAAATGGCTACACCTTC. Amino acids: CASSPKEANGYTF.

The chain joins TRBV19 to TRBJ1-1, with a weak D call TRBD1 (5 bases). Trimming left V 3 bases short and J 11 bases short, with 19 bases between. CDR1 LNHDA and CDR2 SQIVND come from the germline V gene (reference sequence). The CDR3 has 14 amino acids. This CDR3 is CASSIDAGPNLAFF. The CDR3 coding sequence is TGTGCCAGTAGTATTGATGCGGGGCCCAATTTGGCTTTCTTT.